This T cell receptor beta chain stems from a study of cytomegalovirus exposure and HLA in healthy donors. The study, taken as a whole, reports: The study flagged roughly 150 TCR beta chains as cytomegalovirus-associated.

PCR employed 60 Vbeta and 13 Jbeta primers. The table came from immunoSEQ multiplex PCR; TCRdb's copy has only in-frame clones and leaves some out. Among about 220,000 clones listed, more than 65% were seen once. From germline, CDR1 is GTSNPN and CDR2 SVGIG (reference sequence). Between the trimmed V and J ends, which lost 0 bases and 3 bases, there was a span of 6 bases. The CDR3 totals 13 residues. On this clone itself: Its antigen is not known.

The V gene is TRBV30, the J gene TRBJ2-1, with D uncertain. Sequencing input: PBMCs. The origin of this receptor is a man younger than 35 in good health and CMV-seronegative. CDR3 protein: CAWSVTGYNEQFF. CDR3 sequence (DNA): TGTGCCTGGAGTGTAACTGGCTACAATGAGCAGTTCTTC.